This T cell receptor beta chain stems from a study of cytomegalovirus exposure and HLA in healthy donors. The study's findings and limits: The authors later found TCR association rates varying by HLA locus, with DRB1 most and HLA-C fewest. One variant, a missense change in DCLRE1C, was linked in a later analysis to TCR beta V- and J-gene trimming. The CMV antigen specificity of a few CMV-associated chains was confirmed through in vitro analysis.

As for the donors, each was a healthy bone marrow donor. The PCR used 60 Vbeta and 13 Jbeta primers. Sequencing used immunoSEQ multiplex PCR; TCRdb keeps in-frame clones, though not all of them. Of some 120,000 clones listed, 79% are singletons. This clone occurred a few times. The antigen is unknown. The CDR3 covers 15 residues. J lost 4 bases, V lost 10 bases, and 14 bases had no gene match. Looked up from germline, CDR1 is MNHNY and CDR2 is SVGAGI (reference sequence). J is TRBJ2-3 and V is TRBV6-6; TRBD2 agrees at 7 bases. Sequenced input: PBMCs. This sequence originates from a man aged 18 to 29 in good health and CMV-seronegative. CDR3 in amino acids: CATDSVAGVADTQYF. Here the CDR3 DNA reads TGTGCCACCGATTCCGTGGCGGGAGTAGCAGATACGCAGTATTTT.